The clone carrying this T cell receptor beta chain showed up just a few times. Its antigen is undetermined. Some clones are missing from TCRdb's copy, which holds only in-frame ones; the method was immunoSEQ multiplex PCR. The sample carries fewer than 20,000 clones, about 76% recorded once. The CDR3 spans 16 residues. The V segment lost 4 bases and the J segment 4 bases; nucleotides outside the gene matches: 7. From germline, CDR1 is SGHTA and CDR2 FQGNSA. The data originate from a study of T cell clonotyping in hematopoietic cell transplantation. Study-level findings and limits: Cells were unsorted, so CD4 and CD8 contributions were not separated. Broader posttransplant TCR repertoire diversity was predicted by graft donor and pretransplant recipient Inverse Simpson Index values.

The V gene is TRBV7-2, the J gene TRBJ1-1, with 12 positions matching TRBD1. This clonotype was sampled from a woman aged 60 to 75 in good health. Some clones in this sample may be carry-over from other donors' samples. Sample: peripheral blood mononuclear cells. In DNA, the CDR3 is TGTGCCAGCAGCTCCGGGACAGGGGGCTGGGGCACTGAAGCTTTCTTT. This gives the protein CASSSGTGGWGTEAFF.